These 9 T cell receptor beta chains share one sample of origin, sequenced in a study of STAT5B mutations in CD4+ large granular lymphocyte leukemia. Here immunoSEQ multiplex PCR was the method, and the copy in TCRdb shows in-frame clones only, minus some. The table records about 32,000 clones, around 81% of them present only once. Sequencing was performed on CD4+ T cells from blood buffy coats. All receptors derive from a human donor in good health.

This chain links TRBV11-2 with TRBJ1-1, with unresolved D. Trimming removed 2 bases at V and 1 base at J, with 5 bases between. Germline V gene data show CDR1 as SGHAT and CDR2 as FQNNGV. This CDR3 is built from 13 residues. The CDR3 region has the DNA TGTGCCAGCAGCTTAAACCAGAACACTGAAGCTTTCTTT. It yields the protein CASSLNQNTEAFF.

The chain links TRBV2 to TRBJ1-6; D not certain. Trimming took 2 bases from V and 8 from J, leaving 10 bases between them. CDR3 length: 14 amino acids. Per germline, CDR1 SNHLY and CDR2 FYNNEI. The CDR3 nucleotides read TGTGCCAGCAGTGAACAAGGGAGGGATTCACCCCTCCACTTT. It encodes CASSEQGRDSPLHF. Using reference TRBV2 and TRBJ1-6 for the parts outside the CDR3, the full variable domain is EPEVTQTPSHQVTQMGQEVILRCVPISNHLYFYWYRQILGQKVEFLVSFYNNEISEKSEIFDDQFSVERPDGSNFTLKIRSTKLEDSAMYFCASSEQGRDSPLHFGNGTRLTVT.

The chain employs TRBV2 and TRBJ1-1; D gene ambiguous. This CDR3 has 14 residues. Germline values: CDR1 SNHLY, CDR2 FYNNEI. Trimming left V 2 bases short and J 3 bases short, with 10 bases between. Written as DNA, the CDR3 is TGTGCCAGCAGTGAACGCAGGTCGGACACTGAAGCTTTCTTT. Its protein is CASSERRSDTEAFF.

The chain uses TRBV30 and TRBJ1-4; TRBD1 agrees at 9 bases. V was clipped by 5 bases and J by 5 bases; unmatched bases: 9. Germline values: CDR1 GTSNPN, CDR2 SVGIG (reference sequence). The CDR3 is 15 amino acids. The CDR3, as DNA: TGTGCCTGGTCCACCTCCGGGACAGGGAATGAAAAACTGTTTTTT. Amino acids: CAWSTSGTGNEKLFF.

This chain links TRBV13 with TRBJ2-1; 8 bases agree with TRBD1. J gave up 9 bases and V 5 bases, and 12 bases lay outside the gene matches. Germline values: CDR1 PRHDT, CDR2 FYEKMQ (reference sequence). The CDR3 length is 15 residues. The CDR3 loop reads CASSLTNRGAGEQFF. CDR3 sequence (DNA): TGTGCCAGCAGCCTCACCAACAGGGGGGCGGGTGAGCAGTTCTTC.

This clone was detected a few times. The chain combines TRBV4-3 with TRBJ2-7; TRBD2 might be the D (5 bases). The CDR3 length is 15 residues. Trimming left V 2 bases short and J 1 base short, with 12 bases between. The germline V gene encodes CDR1 LGHNA and CDR2 YSLEER. The CDR3: CASSQLVGASYEQYF. In nucleotides, the CDR3 is TGCGCCAGCAGCCAATTGGTGGGAGCATCCTACGAGCAGTACTTC.

This clone was counted a few times. The chain links TRBV27 to TRBJ1-1, with a tentative D call TRBD1 (5 bases). V was cut by 0 bases and J by 8 bases, with 10 bases left in between. Germline V gene sequence: CDR1 MNHEY, CDR2 SMNVEV (reference sequence). This CDR3 comprises 13 residues. The CDR3 sequence: CASSLSRREEAFF. The CDR3 DNA reads TGTGCCAGCAGTTTATCGCGCAGGGAAGAAGCTTTCTTT.

The chain is built from TRBV13 and TRBJ2-3; D call uncertain. Germline loops: CDR1 PRHDT, CDR2 FYEKMQ (reference sequence). The V end lost 3 bases, the J end lost 0 bases, and 13 bases lay between the germline ends. CDR3 length: 16 residues. CDR3 DNA sequence: TGTGCCAGCAGCTTCGGCCGCGGTTCTAGCACAGATACGCAGTATTTT. Protein sequence: CASSFGRGSSTDTQYF.

The chain combines TRBV30 with TRBJ2-5; the D gene is possibly TRBD2 (5 bases). V dropped 0 bases and J dropped 2 bases, with 7 bases sitting between them. Per the germline V gene, CDR1 is GTSNPN and CDR2 is SVGIG (reference sequence). The CDR3 runs 13 residues. CDR3 bases: TGTGCCTGGAGTGTATGGACTCAAGAGACCCAGTACTTC. Its translation is CAWSVWTQETQYF.